This T cell receptor (beta chain) was found in a study of T cell changes during pregnancy in multiple sclerosis. Using immunoSEQ multiplex PCR, the repertoire was profiled, and TCRdb retains in-frame clones only, with some absent. Of 43,000 or so clones detected, 90% to 95% appear once; the ten largest clones hold approximately 2%. The germline gives CDR1 SNHLY, CDR2 FYNNEI. The CDR3 sequence is 14 residues long. After removal of 7 bases from V and 2 bases from J, the junction contained 5 bases not matched to a gene. This sample comprised peripheral blood, obtained in the third trimester of pregnancy. The chain carries TRBV2 and TRBJ2-3, with 8 bases fitting TRBD1. This sequence originates from a female donor with multiple sclerosis, enrolled in a pregnancy study. The CDR3 is CASTPGQVTDTQYF. The CDR3 DNA reads as TGTGCCAGCACTCCGGGACAGGTCACAGATACGCAGTATTTT.